This entry lists 2 T cell receptor beta chains sequenced from one sample in a study of neoadjuvant anti-PD-1 for oral cavity cancer. The protocol was immunoSEQ multiplex PCR, while the TCRdb copy is restricted to in-frame clones and leaves out a portion. The sample comprises more than 12,000 clones, 60% to 70% of which are singletons, and roughly 2% rests with the top ten. Material: PBMCs, obtained before nivolumab (anti-PD-1) treatment. The receptors derive from a person aged 40 to 85 with oral cavity squamous cell carcinoma.

The V gene is TRBV5-1, the J gene TRBJ2-2; the D gene is possibly TRBD1 (7 bases). Deletions cut 4 bases from V and 4 bases from J, with 20 bases between. Germline-derived CDR1 and CDR2 are SGHRS and YFSETQ. The CDR3 totals 17 residues. CDR3 sequence: CASSLNGGGVSTGELFF. For the CDR3, the DNA is TGCGCCAGCAGCCTGAACGGAGGGGGCGTCAGCACCGGGGAGCTGTTTTTT.

This clone was seen just once. This rearrangement joins TRBV2 to TRBJ1-1; 7 nucleotides match TRBD1. The ends lost 4 bases at V and 8 bases at J; junction bases unmatched: 7. This CDR3 is built from 13 residues. Germline CDR1 SNHLY, CDR2 FYNNEI. The CDR3 spells CASSVLAGGEAFF. CDR3 nucleotides: TGTGCCAGCAGTGTTTTGGCAGGGGGGGAAGCTTTCTTT.